What follows are 14 T cell receptor beta chains derived from one specimen sequenced in a study of T cells in Graves' hyperthyroidism and ophthalmopathy. Amplified regions were TCR beta CDR3 sequences from RNA transcripts. Using the HTBI primer set, a first-round RT-PCR was run on the TCR CDR3. TCRdb redid the calling of the multiplex PCR reads with MiXCR, one entry per CDR3 protein. The table has about 300,000 distinct CDR3 sequences, 16% seen once; the top ten hold 33%. Material: blood. The source of these receptors is a man aged 25 to 45 with Graves' hyperthyroidism.

This clonotype has just a few counts. V gene TRBV6-1 combines with J gene TRBJ2-5; tentatively, D is TRBD1 (6 bases). CDR3 length: 13 amino acids. CDR1 is MNHNS, CDR2 SASEGT, per germline. The germline V and J ends were trimmed by 6 bases and 2 bases, with 10 bases remaining between them. The CDR3 sequence is CASRNTGQETQYF. CDR3 sequence (DNA): TGTGCCAGCAGGAACACAGGGCAAGAGACCCAGTACTTC.

About this clonotype itself: It may be a read error: a sequence one base away is much more abundant. The CDR3 protein is CGASFDPGQPQHF. The CDR3 DNA reads TGCGGTGCTAGTTTCGATCCAGGGCAGCCCCAGCATTTT. The rearrangement links TRBV20-1 to TRBJ1-5; D might be TRBD1 (5 bases). The CDR3 runs to 13 residues. Germline assignment: CDR1 DFQATT and CDR2 SNEGSKA (reference sequence).

This clonotype was picked up many times. The rearrangement uses TRBV7-2 and TRBJ2-5; 7 bases fit TRBD1. Trimming at V came to 5 bases and at J to 9 bases, leaving 9 bases not matched to a gene. Germline CDR1 SGHTA, CDR2 FQGNSA. The CDR3 runs to 13 residues. CDR3 bases: TGTGCCAGCAGCACGGGACAGCGAGCGTCCCAGTACTTC. It yields the protein CASSTGQRASQYF.

There are a few counts of this clonotype. The chain uses TRBV5-1 and TRBJ2-1; D gene ambiguous. The CDR3 extends over 14 amino acids. Trimming removed 4 bases at V and 0 bases at J, with 8 bases between. The germline gives CDR1 SGHRS, CDR2 YFSETQ. The CDR3 DNA follows: TGCGCCAGCAGCATCATAAGCTCCTACAATGAGCAGTTCTTC. This encodes CASSIISSYNEQFF.

This clonotype was found many times. V usage is TRBV29-1 and J usage is TRBJ1-1; unclear D gene. V lost 1 base, J lost 1 base, and 13 bases lay in between. CDR1 SQVTM and CDR2 ANQGSEA come from the germline V gene. The CDR3 spans 15 residues. CDR3 bases: TGCAGCGTTGAAGTGGTAGGAGGAGGGAACACTGAAGCTTTCTTT. It specifies CSVEVVGGGNTEAFF.

The genes are TRBV2 and TRBJ2-7, with 10 nucleotides matching TRBD2. The trim removed 2 bases at V and 2 bases at J, leaving 3 bases unmatched. CDR1 is SNHLY, CDR2 FYNNEI, per germline. CDR3 size: 15 residues. CDR3 nucleotides: TGTGCCAGCAGTGAATCTAGCGGGAGAGCCTACGAGCAGTACTTC. Its translation: CASSESSGRAYEQYF.

This clonotype was seen more than once but under ten times. The V call is TRBV28, the J call TRBJ2-7, with no clear D. V was pared by 5 bases and J by 3 bases, with 20 bases between. CDR1 is MDHEN, CDR2 SYDVKM, per germline. CDR3 size: 16 residues. In DNA, the CDR3 is TGTGCCAGCAGTGCCCAGTTGGCCTTATCTCGCTACGAGCAGTACTTC. Translating it yields CASSAQLALSRYEQYF.

The chain combines TRBV28 with TRBJ1-1; 9 positions match TRBD1. The CDR3 spans 14 residues. V shed 6 bases, J shed 3 bases, and the junction held 5 bases outside the gene matches. Per germline, CDR1 MDHEN and CDR2 SYDVKM. CDR3 protein: CASRTGTGYTEAFF. In DNA, the CDR3 is TGTGCCAGCAGGACCGGGACAGGGTACACTGAAGCTTTCTTT.

The chain carries TRBV5-1 and TRBJ2-6; D remains unclear. CDR3 length equals 16 residues. Germline V gene lookup returns CDR1 SGHRS and CDR2 YFSETQ. The germline V and J ends were trimmed by 0 bases and 0 bases, with 7 bases remaining between them. CDR3 region: CASSLERSSGANVLTF. CDR3 DNA sequence: TGCGCCAGCAGCTTGGAACGGAGCTCTGGGGCCAACGTCCTGACTTTC.

The J gene is TRBJ2-7, the V gene TRBV6-6, with D unclear. V was trimmed by 2 bases and J by 2 bases, leaving 10 bases between them. Germline V CDR1 and CDR2: MNHNY, SVGAGI (reference sequence). This CDR3 has 14 amino acids. The CDR3 DNA sequence: TGTGCCAGCAGTTACGAGGCAGGAACCTACGAGCAGTACTTC. Encoded protein: CASSYEAGTYEQYF.

In its sample, this clonotype was seen many times. V gene TRBV11-2 combines with J gene TRBJ2-7; 9 bases agree with TRBD2. The CDR3 is 16 amino acids. V lost 3 bases and J lost 0; bases outside the gene matches: 6. Germline V gene lookup returns CDR1 SGHAT and CDR2 FQNNGV. CDR3 bases: TGTGCCAGCAGCTTGATAGCGGGAGTGCCCTCCTACGAGCAGTACTTC. Translating it yields CASSLIAGVPSYEQYF.

The V gene is TRBV29-1, the J gene TRBJ2-7; D might be TRBD1 or TRBD2, each matching 5 bases. The CDR3 is 15 amino acids. CDR1 SQVTM and CDR2 ANQGSEA come from the germline V gene. The germline V and J ends were trimmed by 2 bases and 3 bases, with 17 bases remaining between them. The CDR3 sequence is CSVEIRDGGIYEQYF. The CDR3 coding sequence is TGCAGCGTTGAAATCCGGGACGGCGGAATCTACGAGCAGTACTTC.

This chain connects TRBV14 to TRBJ2-7; D possibly corresponds to TRBD1 (5 bases). The CDR3 length is 13 residues. Between the trimmed V and J ends, which lost 4 bases and 3 bases, there was a span of 10 bases. CDR1 and CDR2 (germline): SGHDN, FVKESK. This chain's CDR3 is CASSPQGFYEQYF. As DNA, the CDR3 is TGTGCCAGCAGCCCCCAGGGATTCTACGAGCAGTACTTC.

This clonotype has a handful of counts. The chain has TRBV6-1 and TRBJ1-2; D not resolved. The V end was cut by 7 bases, the J end by 13 bases, with 22 bases between. Looked up from germline, CDR1 is MNHNS and CDR2 is SASEGT. The CDR3 sequence is 13 residues long. The CDR3 sequence: CASTLVNTDLRTF. The CDR3, as DNA: TGTGCCAGCACCCTCGTGAACACCGACCTCCGCACCTTC.